These 21 T cell receptor beta chains share one sample of origin, sequenced in a study of identifying expanded T cells in peripheral blood. Here immunoSEQ multiplex PCR was the method, and the copy in TCRdb shows in-frame clones only, minus some. Of 45,000 to 65,000 clones in the sample, roughly 82% were seen once. The specimen was blood. The source of these receptors is a person aged 18 to 70 in good health.

This chain uses TRBV2 with TRBJ2-3; no reliable D call. The V end was cut by 1 base, the J end by 2 bases, with 10 bases between. CDR3 length equals 15 residues. Germline CDR1 and CDR2: SNHLY and FYNNEI. The CDR3 DNA reads as TGTGCCAGCAGTGAAGACACCGGCCCCACAGATACGCAGTATTTT. Amino acid sequence: CASSEDTGPTDTQYF.

The chain combines TRBV6-6 with TRBJ2-5, with a tentative D call TRBD2 (7 bases). The CDR3 extends over 15 amino acids. CDR1 and CDR2 from the germline V gene are MNHNY and SVGAGI (reference sequence). V lost 6 bases, J lost 1 base, and 15 bases lay in between. CDR3 protein: CASSPPGEGQETQYF. In nucleotides, the CDR3 is TGTGCCAGCAGCCCCCCAGGGGAGGGCCAAGAGACCCAGTACTTC.

In its sample, this clone was seen once. The CDR3 sequence: CASSLTGWDNYNEQFF. The CDR3 bases are TGTGCCAGCAGCTTGACCGGGTGGGATAACTACAATGAGCAGTTCTTC. V and J are TRBV7-9 and TRBJ2-1, with D hard to call. Germline CDR1 SEHNR, CDR2 FQNEAQ (reference sequence). The CDR3 is made up of 16 amino acids. V shed 3 bases and J shed 3 bases, with 15 bases lying between them.

The chain recombines TRBV29-1 with TRBJ2-7; D could derive from TRBD1 or TRBD2 (5 bases each). The V and J ends lost 7 bases and 5 bases respectively, with 15 bases between them. The CDR3 is 12 amino acids. CDR1 and CDR2 (germline): SQVTM, ANQGSEA. CDR3 protein: CSGGHGVHEQYF. In DNA form, the CDR3 reads TGCAGCGGGGGCCACGGGGTCCACGAGCAGTACTTC.

The chain carries TRBV28 and TRBJ1-6, with 7 bases that match TRBD1. Trimming cost V 8 bases and J 7 bases; bases outside gene matches: 8. This CDR3 region has 14 residues. CDR1 is MDHEN and CDR2 is SYDVKM in the germline V gene. CDR3 region: CASRRQGFNSPLHF. DNA for the CDR3: TGTGCCAGCCGCCGACAGGGCTTCAATTCACCCCTCCACTTT.

The rearrangement links TRBV6-1 to TRBJ1-5; 7 bases are shared with TRBD1. This CDR3 has 14 amino acids. With 7 bases clipped from V and 3 bases from J, the junction kept 6 bases outside the gene matches. Germline CDR1 and CDR2: MNHNS and SASEGT. The CDR3 sequence: CASTRDRPNQPQHF. The CDR3 DNA reads TGTGCCAGCACCAGGGACAGACCCAATCAGCCCCAGCATTTT.

The chain combines TRBV12-2 with TRBJ2-7; TRBD1, the table's D call, lacks a check against the DNA. TRBV12-2 is shown as a pseudogene. The CDR3 consists of 15 residues. The CDR3 region has the DNA TGTGCAAGTCGCCGATCAGGGTCGGACTCCTACGAGCAGTACTTC. It codes for CASRRSGSDSYEQYF.

The V and J genes are TRBV6-6 and TRBJ2-3; D might be TRBD1 or TRBD2, each matching 5 bases. Trimming took off 6 bases at V and 7 bases at J, with 23 bases between the two ends. The CDR3 runs to 16 residues. Germline assignment: CDR1 MNHNY and CDR2 SVGAGI (reference sequence). The CDR3 nucleotides read TGTGCCAGCAGACATAGGGACCAAGGTGTGTCAAATACGCAGTATTTT. It specifies CASRHRDQGVSNTQYF.

This chain connects TRBV19 to TRBJ2-3, with 9 nucleotides matching TRBD1. The CDR3 spans 16 residues. Trimming at V came to 9 bases and at J to 0 bases, leaving 10 bases not matched to a gene. Per the germline V gene, CDR1 is LNHDA and CDR2 is SQIVND (reference sequence). CDR3 amino acids: CARDRGGSNSTDTQYF. DNA of the CDR3: TGTGCCAGAGACAGGGGGGGAAGCAATAGCACAGATACGCAGTATTTT.

This clone showed up just once. V usage is TRBV13 and J usage is TRBJ1-1; 7 bases line up with TRBD1. This CDR3 contains 16 residues. Germline values: CDR1 PRHDT, CDR2 FYEKMQ (reference sequence). Trimming took 5 bases from V and 5 from J; bases not matched to a gene: 14. For the CDR3, the DNA is TGTGCCAGCAGCCCGACGAGGGAGAGGGGGCGGACTGAAGCTTTCTTT. It codes for CASSPTRERGRTEAFF.

The chain combines TRBV7-2 with TRBJ1-3; D is unresolved. The CDR3 is made up of 15 amino acids. V dropped 5 bases and J dropped 2 bases, with 13 bases sitting between them. Germline CDR1 and CDR2: SGHTA and FQGNSA. The CDR3 here is CASSALRPAGNTIYF. The CDR3 coding sequence is TGTGCCAGCAGCGCCCTTCGGCCCGCTGGAAACACCATATATTTT.

V and J are TRBV19 and TRBJ1-2; D is possibly TRBD1 (5 bases). Trimming shortened V by 3 bases and J by 2 bases, and 7 bases separated the two germline ends. Germline loops: CDR1 LNHDA, CDR2 SQIVND (reference sequence). The CDR3 runs 13 residues. In DNA form, the CDR3 reads TGTGCCAGTAGTATGGCAGGGAACTATGGCTACACCTTC. This encodes CASSMAGNYGYTF. Full variable domain (outside the CDR3, taken from reference TRBV19 and TRBJ1-2): DGGITQSPKYLFRKEGQNVTLSCEQNLNHDAMYWYRQDPGQGLRLIYYSQIVNDFQKGDIAEGYSVSREKKESFPLTVTSAQKNPTAFYLCASSMAGNYGYTFGSGTRLTVV.

A word on this clone: One junction end does not reproduce the germline sequence, and a read error may be involved. The rearrangement links TRBV30 to TRBJ2-1; 12 bases align to TRBD1. From germline, CDR1 is GTSNPN and CDR2 SVGIG (reference sequence). This CDR3 comprises 16 residues. CDR3 sequence: CAWSKPGQGAYSEQFF. The CDR3 bases are TGTGCCTGGAGTAAACCGGGACAGGGGGCTTACAGTGAGCAGTTCTTC. The full variable domain, rest sourced from reference TRBV30 and TRBJ2-1, is SQTIHQWPATLVQPVGSPLSLECTVEGTSNPNLYWYRQAAGRGLQLLFYSVGIGQISSEVPQNLSASRPQDRQFILSSKKLLLSDSGFYLCAWSKPGQGAYSEQFFGPGTRLTVL.

This clone was found a few times. The V and J genes are TRBV27 and TRBJ2-3, with TRBD2 identical over 8 bases. Germline trimming cut 3 bases from V and 1 base from J; bases unmatched to any gene: 12. The CDR3 is 18 amino acids. The germline V gene has CDR1 MNHEY and CDR2 SMNVEV (reference sequence). Written as DNA, the CDR3 is TGTGCCAGCAGTTTCCGCGGGACTAGTGGGACCCGCACAGATACGCAGTATTTT. Its translation: CASSFRGTSGTRTDTQYF.

The chain joins TRBV4-1 to TRBJ1-4; no clear D gene. V lost 0 bases to trimming and J lost 5 bases, with 10 bases between them. The CDR3 consists of 15 residues. Germline CDR1 reads MGHRA; CDR2 reads YSYEKL. Here the CDR3 DNA reads TGCGCCAGCAGCCAAGATGAAGGGCCCAATGAAAAACTGTTTTTT. This codes for CASSQDEGPNEKLFF.

This chain uses TRBV10-3 with TRBJ2-7, with D tentatively TRBD1 or TRBD2 (5 bases each). V lost 4 bases, J lost 2 bases, and 9 bases lay in between. There are 13 residues in the CDR3. The germline CDR1 and CDR2 sequences are ENHRY and SYGVKD. This CDR3 is CAISGRGPYEQYF. The CDR3 DNA reads TGTGCCATCAGTGGTAGGGGACCCTACGAGCAGTACTTC.

The chain has TRBV19 and TRBJ2-1; TRBD2 agrees at 12 bases. This CDR3 is 15 amino acids long. The V segment lost 4 bases and the J segment 9 bases; nucleotides outside the gene matches: 7. Germline CDR1 LNHDA, CDR2 SQIVND (reference sequence). The CDR3 spells CASSTSSGGAGEQFF. The CDR3 DNA follows: TGTGCCAGTAGTACATCTAGCGGGGGGGCCGGTGAGCAGTTCTTC.

The V gene is TRBV12-5, the J gene TRBJ1-2, with TRBD1 matching 9 bases. Trimming removed 0 bases from V and 3 bases from J; junction bases left unmatched: 11. The CDR3 loop spans 18 amino acids. The V gene's germline CDR1 is LGHNT and CDR2 FRNRAP. The CDR3 region has the DNA TGTGCTAGTGGTTTGGTCGACCACCGACAGGGGGAGGACTATGGCTACACCTTC. Translated, it gives CASGLVDHRQGEDYGYTF.

The CDR3 is CASSQGGQGETQYF. The CDR3, as DNA: TGTGCCAGTAGTCAGGGTGGGCAGGGGGAGACCCAGTACTTC. The rearrangement uses TRBV19 and TRBJ2-5; weak D call: TRBD1 (6 bases). The V gene's germline CDR1 is LNHDA and CDR2 SQIVND (reference sequence). The CDR3 is made up of 14 amino acids. Trimming took 5 bases from V and 5 from J, leaving 15 bases between them.

The chain links TRBV30 to TRBJ1-3; D unclear. With 0 bases removed from V and 1 base from J, the gap between germline ends came to 13 bases. The CDR3 runs to 16 residues. Germline V gene sequence: CDR1 GTSNPN, CDR2 SVGIG (reference sequence). CDR3 residues: CAWSVLGRRSGNTIYF. In nucleotides, the CDR3 is TGTGCCTGGAGTGTACTCGGCAGAAGATCTGGAAACACCATATATTTT. Drawing the rest from reference TRBV30 and TRBJ1-3, the complete variable domain is SQTIHQWPATLVQPVGSPLSLECTVEGTSNPNLYWYRQAAGRGLQLLFYSVGIGQISSEVPQNLSASRPQDRQFILSSKKLLLSDSGFYLCAWSVLGRRSGNTIYFGEGSWLTVV.

The CDR3 DNA sequence: TGTGCCAGCAGCTTGTACCGGGGGGTCACAGATACGCAGTATTTT. This sequence encodes CASSLYRGVTDTQYF. This chain connects TRBV5-4 to TRBJ2-3; TRBD2 agrees at 7 bases. J gave up 2 bases and V 1 base, and 4 bases lay outside the gene matches. The CDR3 is 15 amino acids. CDR1 SGHNT and CDR2 YYREEE come from the germline V gene (reference sequence).